Below are 3 T cell receptor beta chains sequenced from a single sample in a study of regulatory T cells in long-lasting Graves disease. Arm-PCR with iRepertoire HTBI primers amplified the CDR3 regions for these TCR beta libraries. TCRdb used MiXCR to reprocess the multiplex PCR reads, holding one entry per CDR3 protein. The sample has hundreds of thousands of distinct CDR3 sequences; around a fifth are singletons. Time point in this sample: persistent/refractory GD, antithyroid drugs over 5 years with positive TRAb. After RNA was extracted from PBMCs, the TCR library was made from it. Sequenced here: peripheral blood mononuclear cells (PBMCs), sampled when the disease was refractory, from a patient treated with antithyroid drugs. These receptors were collected from a female donor with Graves disease.

Many counts were recorded for this clonotype. This chain joins TRBV12-3 or TRBV12-4 and TRBJ2-5; D perhaps matches TRBD2 (6 bases). The V end was cut by 8 bases, the J end by 5 bases, with 18 bases between. This CDR3 region has 14 residues. CDR3 residues: CASGPIIGGETQYF. In DNA form, the CDR3 reads TGTGCCAGCGGACCGATCATTGGGGGGGAGACCCAGTACTTC.

Comment on this clonotype: Being one base from a much bigger clone, this may be a read error. This chain joins TRBV28 and TRBJ1-5; D is unresolved. The V gene lost 2 bases and the J gene lost 0 bases, with 8 bases spanning the gap. CDR1 is MDHEN and CDR2 is SYDVKM in the germline V gene. This CDR3 has 15 residues. The CDR3 is CASSLLRASNQPQHF. For the CDR3, the DNA is TGTGCCAGCAGTTTACTACGGGCTAGCAATCAGCCCCAGCATTTT. Drawing the rest from reference TRBV28 and TRBJ1-5, the complete variable domain is DVKVTQSSRYLVKRTGEKVFLECVQDMDHENMFWYRQDPGLGLRLIYFSYDVKMKEKGDIPEGYSVSREKKERFSLILESASTNQTSMYLCASSLLRASNQPQHFGDGTRLSIL.

This clonotype was detected only a few times. The chain is built from TRBV19 and TRBJ1-1; TRBD1 might be the D (6 bases). This CDR3 spans 12 amino acids. V shed 4 bases and J shed 11 bases, with 14 bases lying between them. Germline CDR1 LNHDA, CDR2 SQIVND (reference sequence). DNA for the CDR3: TGTGCCAGTAGTAATGAGGGGGATGAGGCTTTCTTT. It is translated as CASSNEGDEAFF.